This TCR beta chain was found in a study of cytomegalovirus exposure and HLA in healthy donors. CDR1 is MNHEY and CDR2 is SVGAGI in the germline V gene. Trimming cost V 0 bases and J 0 bases, with 8 bases left between them. The CDR3 contains 15 residues. Assay: immunoSEQ multiplex PCR; the TCRdb copy retains only in-frame clones and omits some. The table lists more than 95,000 clones, roughly 82% of them singletons. Source material: PBMCs. The source is a man in his late teens or twenties in good health and CMV-seronegative. This chain links TRBV6-5 with TRBJ2-5, with a weak D call TRBD1 (6 bases). CDR3 region: CASSYSDRNQETQYF. The CDR3 region has the DNA TGTGCCAGCAGTTACTCGGACAGAAACCAAGAGACCCAGTACTTC.